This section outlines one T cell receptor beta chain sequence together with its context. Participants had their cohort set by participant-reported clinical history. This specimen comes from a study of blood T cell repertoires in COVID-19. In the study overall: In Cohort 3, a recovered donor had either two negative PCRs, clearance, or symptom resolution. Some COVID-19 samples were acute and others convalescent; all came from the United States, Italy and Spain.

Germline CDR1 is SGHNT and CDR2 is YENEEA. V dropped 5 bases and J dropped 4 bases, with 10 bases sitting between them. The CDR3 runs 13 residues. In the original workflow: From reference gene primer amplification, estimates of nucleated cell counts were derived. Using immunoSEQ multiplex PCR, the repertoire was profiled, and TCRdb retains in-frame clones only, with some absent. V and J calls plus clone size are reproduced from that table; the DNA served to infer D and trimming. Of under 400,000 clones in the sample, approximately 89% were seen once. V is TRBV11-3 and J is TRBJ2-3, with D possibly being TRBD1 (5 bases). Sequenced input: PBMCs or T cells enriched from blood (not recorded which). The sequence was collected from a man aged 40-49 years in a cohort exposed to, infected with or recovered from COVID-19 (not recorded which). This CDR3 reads CASSALTADTQYF. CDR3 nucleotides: TGTGCCAGCAGCGCCCTGACAGCAGATACGCAGTATTTT.